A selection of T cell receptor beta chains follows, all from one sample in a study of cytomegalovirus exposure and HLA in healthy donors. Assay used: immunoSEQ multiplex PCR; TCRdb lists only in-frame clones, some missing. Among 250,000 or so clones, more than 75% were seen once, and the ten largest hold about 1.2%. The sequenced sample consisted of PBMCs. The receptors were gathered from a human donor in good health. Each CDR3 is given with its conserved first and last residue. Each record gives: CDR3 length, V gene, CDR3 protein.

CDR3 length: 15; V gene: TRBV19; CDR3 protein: CASSRQDVSYNEQFF
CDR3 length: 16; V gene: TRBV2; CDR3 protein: CASSRDSSSSYNEQFF
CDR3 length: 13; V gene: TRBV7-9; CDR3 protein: CASSPAVTGELFF
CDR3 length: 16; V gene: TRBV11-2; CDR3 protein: CASSLRRLAAHYEQYF
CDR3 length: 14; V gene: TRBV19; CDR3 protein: CASSAGTGGEKLFF
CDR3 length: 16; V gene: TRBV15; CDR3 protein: CATSRGGGERGNTIYF
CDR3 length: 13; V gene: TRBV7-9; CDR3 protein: CSSSSGTNYEQYF
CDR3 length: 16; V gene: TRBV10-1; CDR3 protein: CASSERVNPGYNEQFF
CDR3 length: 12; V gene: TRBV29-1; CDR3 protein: CSVEWQGYEQYF
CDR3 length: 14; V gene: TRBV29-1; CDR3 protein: CSVEDGGSNQPQHF
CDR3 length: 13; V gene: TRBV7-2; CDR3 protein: CASSQGVVYGYTF
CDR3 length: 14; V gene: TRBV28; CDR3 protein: CASSTLAGQETQYF
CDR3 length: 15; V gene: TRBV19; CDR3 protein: CASSISWTGSYEQYF
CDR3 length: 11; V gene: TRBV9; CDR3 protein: CASSEGVEQYF
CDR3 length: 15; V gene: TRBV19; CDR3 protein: CASSLDRMNSKPQHF
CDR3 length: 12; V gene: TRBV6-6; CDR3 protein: CASSSGNTEAFF
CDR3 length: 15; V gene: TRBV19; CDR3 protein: CASQTSGRAGDTQYF
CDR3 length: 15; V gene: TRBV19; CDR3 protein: CASSLVSSSTDTQYF
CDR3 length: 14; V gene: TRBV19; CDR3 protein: CASSIKGDIQTQYF
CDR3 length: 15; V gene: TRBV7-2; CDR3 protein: CASSFSSSGANVLTF
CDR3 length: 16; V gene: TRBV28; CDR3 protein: CASSGLAGVLTDTQYF
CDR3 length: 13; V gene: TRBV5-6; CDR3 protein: CASSLDMNTEAFF
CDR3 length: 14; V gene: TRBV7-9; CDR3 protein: CASSPGGEDQPQHF
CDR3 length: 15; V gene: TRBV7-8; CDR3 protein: CASSLARLWGTEAFF
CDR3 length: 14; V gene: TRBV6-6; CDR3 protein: CASIGLADSYEQYF
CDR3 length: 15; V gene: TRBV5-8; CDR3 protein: CASRPSGGPFYEQYF